These 29 T cell receptor beta chains came from one sample sequenced in a study of blood T cell repertoires in COVID-19. Measured with immunoSEQ multiplex PCR; TCRdb has only the in-frame clones, and not every one. This repertoire shows about 400,000 clones, approximately 86% found once; its top ten account for roughly 1.9%. The material sequenced was PBMCs or T cells enriched from blood (not recorded which). The receptors were gathered from a woman aged 40 to 50 with acute COVID-19.

The V and J genes are TRBV11-2 and TRBJ2-3; 8 bases fit TRBD1. J gave up 5 bases and V 5 bases, and 9 bases lay outside the gene matches. The germline V gene has CDR1 SGHAT and CDR2 FQNNGV. The CDR3 has 15 amino acids. The DNA for the CDR3 is TGTGCCAGCAGCCCAAGACAGGGGTTGGGAGATACGCAGTATTTT. Translation: CASSPRQGLGDTQYF.

The J gene is TRBJ2-5, the V gene TRBV27, with D tentatively TRBD1 (6 bases). The germline V gene encodes CDR1 MNHEY and CDR2 SMNVEV (reference sequence). The length of the CDR3 is 14 residues. The germline V and J ends were trimmed by 4 bases and 6 bases, with 15 bases remaining between them. CDR3 residues: CASSSGRGDKTQYF. CDR3 DNA sequence: TGTGCCAGCAGTTCCGGCAGGGGCGATAAGACCCAGTACTTC.

This chain connects TRBV5-6 to TRBJ2-1; TRBD2 matches 7 bases. CDR1 is SGHDT, CDR2 YYEEEE, per germline. The CDR3 runs to 15 residues. Trimming removed 0 bases from V and 9 bases from J; junction bases left unmatched: 9. CDR3 in amino acids: CASSLGGGLGREQFF. CDR3 in DNA: TGTGCCAGCAGCTTGGGGGGCGGACTAGGGCGTGAGCAGTTCTTC.

The chain recombines TRBV6-5 with TRBJ2-2; 8 bases are shared with TRBD1. Germline CDR1 is MNHEY and CDR2 is SVGAGI. The CDR3 spans 13 residues. J lost 5 bases, V lost 8 bases, and 4 bases had no gene match. The CDR3 DNA reads as TGTGCCAGCGAGGACAGGGTTACCGGGGAGCTGTTTTTT. Residues: CASEDRVTGELFF.

The V gene is TRBV5-1, the J gene TRBJ2-3; 11 bases line up with TRBD2. V shed 0 bases and J 2 bases; nucleotides not matched to a gene: 2. The CDR3 is made up of 16 amino acids. The germline CDR1 and CDR2 sequences are SGHRS and YFSETQ. The CDR3 region is CASSLGLAGFTDTQYF. The CDR3 nucleotides are TGCGCCAGCAGCTTGGGACTAGCGGGATTCACAGATACGCAGTATTTT.

The chain carries TRBV2 and TRBJ1-1; possibly TRBD1 for D (5 bases). The V end lost 6 bases, the J end lost 0 bases, and 11 bases lay between the germline ends. The germline V gene encodes CDR1 SNHLY and CDR2 FYNNEI. The CDR3 sequence is 14 residues long. The CDR3 DNA sequence: TGTGCCAGCAGCACAGGACCAATGAACACTGAAGCTTTCTTT. This codes for CASSTGPMNTEAFF.

The chain joins TRBV5-1 to TRBJ2-2; D is perhaps TRBD1 (6 bases). With 1 base removed from V and 3 bases from J, the gap between germline ends came to 13 bases. Germline loops: CDR1 SGHRS, CDR2 YFSETQ. The CDR3 is 16 amino acids. The CDR3 region has the DNA TGCGCCAGCAGCTTGTTCCAGGGGAGAGACACCGGGGAGCTGTTTTTT. Translated: CASSLFQGRDTGELFF.

Only one count was recorded for this clone. This chain links TRBV19 with TRBJ1-2, with D tentatively TRBD1 (6 bases). V was trimmed by 9 bases and J by 4 bases, leaving 12 bases between them. Germline V lookup: CDR1 LNHDA, CDR2 SQIVND (reference sequence). The length of the CDR3 is 12 residues. The CDR3 loop is CASNREPYGYTF. CDR3 in DNA: TGTGCCAGCAACAGGGAGCCCTATGGCTACACCTTC.

This sequence joins TRBV4-1 and TRBJ2-1, with 13 bases matching TRBD2. The V gene end was trimmed by 1 base and the J gene end by 6 bases; junction bases not matched to a gene: 6. The length of the CDR3 is 17 residues. Per germline, CDR1 MGHRA and CDR2 YSYEKL. The CDR3: CASSQGIRLAGGNEQFF. The DNA of the CDR3 is TGCGCCAGCAGCCAAGGGATTCGACTAGCGGGGGGCAATGAGCAGTTCTTC.

J is TRBJ2-2 and V is TRBV2; 10 nucleotides match TRBD1. The CDR3 runs to 16 residues. The trim removed 5 bases at V and 4 bases at J, leaving 7 bases unmatched. Germline V gene data show CDR1 as SNHLY and CDR2 as FYNNEI. CDR3 in amino acids: CASSRWTGGITGELFF. The CDR3 nucleotides are TGTGCCAGCAGTAGGTGGACAGGGGGTATCACCGGGGAGCTGTTTTTT.

The chain employs TRBV10-2 and TRBJ2-1; 10 bases align to TRBD2. CDR1 is WSHSY, CDR2 SAAADI, per germline. This CDR3 comprises 14 residues. Losses at the gene ends were 5 bases for V and 6 bases for J; bases not matched to a gene: 4. The CDR3 sequence: CASSIQRGGNEQFF. Written as DNA, the CDR3 is TGCGCCAGCAGTATACAGCGGGGGGGCAATGAGCAGTTCTTC.

The chain combines TRBV30 with TRBJ2-7; TRBD2 agrees at 7 bases. CDR1 GTSNPN and CDR2 SVGIG come from the germline V gene (reference sequence). V gave up 2 bases and J gave up 6 bases; unmatched junction bases: 10. This CDR3 is built from 14 residues. The CDR3 DNA reads as TGTGCCTGGAGTCCAGGGAGCGGGGCTTCCGAGCAGTACTTC. It yields the protein CAWSPGSGASEQYF.

This clone was counted a single time. The rearrangement uses TRBV2 and TRBJ2-5, with D unresolved. V lost 7 bases and J 1 base, leaving 13 bases between the germline ends. Looked up from germline, CDR1 is SNHLY and CDR2 is FYNNEI. The CDR3 consists of 14 residues. The CDR3 nucleotides are TGTGCCAGCAATCGACTTGGAGCCCAAGAGACCCAGTACTTC. This gives the protein CASNRLGAQETQYF.

The chain employs TRBV11-3 and TRBJ2-7; perhaps TRBD2 as D (6 bases). The CDR3 spans 14 residues. From germline, CDR1 is SGHNT and CDR2 YENEEA. V gave up 5 bases and J gave up 3 bases, with 14 bases separating them. The CDR3 nucleotides are TGTGCCAGCAGCCCACGAGGAGGGTACTACGAGCAGTACTTC. Translating gives CASSPRGGYYEQYF.

V is TRBV30 and J is TRBJ1-3, with D unresolved. The V end was cut by 5 bases, the J end by 2 bases, with 4 bases between. CDR1 and CDR2 from the germline V gene are GTSNPN and SVGIG (reference sequence). CDR3 size: 11 residues. The CDR3 protein is CAWEAGNTIYF. CDR3 nucleotides: TGTGCCTGGGAGGCTGGAAACACCATATATTTT.

The gene calls are TRBV7-8 and TRBJ1-5, with 9 bases matching TRBD1. Germline V gene data show CDR1 as SGHVS and CDR2 as FQNEAQ. The CDR3 is made up of 18 amino acids. V lost 1 base to trimming and J lost 7 bases; unmatched junction nucleotides: 14. This CDR3 is CASSLVNFVDRGRQPQHF. CDR3 coding DNA: TGTGCCAGCAGCTTAGTAAACTTTGTGGACAGGGGAAGGCAGCCCCAGCATTTT.

The J gene is TRBJ1-2, the V gene TRBV12-3 or TRBV12-4, with D maybe TRBD1 (6 bases). With 6 bases removed from V and 3 bases from J, the gap between germline ends came to 11 bases. This CDR3 comprises 13 residues. The CDR3 protein is CASRRGTHYGYTF. CDR3 coding DNA: TGTGCCAGCAGAAGGGGGACCCACTATGGCTACACCTTC.

The gene calls are TRBV30 and TRBJ1-4; 8 bases match TRBD1. J gave up 8 bases and V 8 bases, and 7 bases lay outside the gene matches. Germline V CDR1 and CDR2: GTSNPN, SVGIG (reference sequence). The CDR3 is 12 residues long. CDR3 loop: CAGGQAEEKLFF. CDR3 in DNA: TGTGCCGGGGGACAGGCGGAAGAAAAACTGTTTTTT.

This clone was counted between two and nine times. The chain has TRBV2 and TRBJ2-1; 9 positions match TRBD1. After removal of 10 bases from V and 6 bases from J, the junction contained 7 bases not matched to a gene. This CDR3 is built from 13 residues. Germline lookup yields CDR1 SNHLY and CDR2 FYNNEI. The CDR3 is CANRDRDLNEQFF. The CDR3 DNA reads TGTGCCAACCGGGACAGGGATCTCAATGAGCAGTTCTTC.

This clone was counted between two and nine times. The chain employs TRBV3-1 (or the pseudogene TRBV3-2) and TRBJ2-2; D not certain. The CDR3 loop spans 15 amino acids. Germline V gene lookup returns CDR1 LGHDT and CDR2 YNNKEL (reference sequence). Trimming removed 2 bases at V and 4 bases at J, with 11 bases between. The CDR3 region has the DNA TGTGCCAGCAGCCAATCGTACACATCCACCGGGGAGCTGTTTTTT. It codes for CASSQSYTSTGELFF.

V is TRBV5-1 and J is TRBJ1-2; 7 bases fit TRBD1. The CDR3 sequence is 16 residues long. The germline gives CDR1 SGHRS, CDR2 YFSETQ. V was pared by 4 bases and J by 1 base, with 10 bases of the junction left unmatched. CDR3 in amino acids: CASSQNPGQFNYGYTF. In DNA form, the CDR3 reads TGCGCCAGCAGCCAGAATCCGGGACAGTTTAACTATGGCTACACCTTC.

The chain is built from TRBV6-5 and TRBJ2-7; 12 bases match TRBD2. Germline V gene sequence: CDR1 MNHEY, CDR2 SVGAGI. This CDR3 is 15 amino acids long. With V trimmed by 6 bases and J by 4 bases, 7 bases remained unmatched. The CDR3 protein is CASRITSGGLYEQYF. CDR3 sequence (DNA): TGTGCCAGCAGGATCACTAGCGGGGGGCTTTACGAGCAGTACTTC.

This clone has just a few counts. The chain uses TRBV4-2 and TRBJ1-5; D is uncertain. The CDR3 has 14 amino acids. The germline V gene encodes CDR1 LGHNA and CDR2 YNFKEQ. V was cut by 0 bases and J by 5 bases, with 8 bases left in between. This CDR3 reads CASSQDVRYQPQHF. The CDR3, as DNA: TGTGCCAGCAGCCAAGACGTGCGGTATCAGCCCCAGCATTTT.

A single count supports this clone. The chain uses TRBV25-1 and TRBJ1-4; D gene ambiguous. Deletions cut 4 bases from V and 0 bases from J, with 6 bases between. CDR3 size: 14 residues. Germline CDR1 and CDR2: MGHDK and SYGVNS. CDR3 sequence reads: CASSGTATNEKLFF. CDR3 nucleotides: TGTGCCAGCAGTGGGACTGCAACTAATGAAAAACTGTTTTTT.

The J gene is TRBJ2-3, the V gene TRBV5-1; 7 bases agree with TRBD2. Germline CDR1 reads SGHRS; CDR2 reads YFSETQ. Unmatched junction bases numbered 5, after V lost 1 base and J lost 3 bases. The CDR3 spans 15 residues. CDR3 in DNA: TGCGCCAGCAGCTTGAGCGACGGGGGGACAGATACGCAGTATTTT. This encodes CASSLSDGGTDTQYF.

The chain recombines TRBV18 with TRBJ1-5; TRBD1 might be the D (6 bases). This CDR3 region has 15 residues. CDR1 and CDR2 (germline): KGHSH, LQKENI. V gave up 0 bases and J gave up 3 bases, with 9 bases separating them. CDR3 residues: CASSPPGQFNQPQHF. In DNA, the CDR3 is TGTGCCAGCTCACCACCGGGACAATTCAATCAGCCCCAGCATTTT.

The CDR3 is CASSLVGRQGASGNTIYF. CDR3 nucleotides: TGTGCCAGCAGCTTAGTGGGGAGACAGGGGGCTTCTGGAAACACCATATATTTT. V is TRBV11-2 and J is TRBJ1-3; 10 positions match TRBD1. Germline V lookup: CDR1 SGHAT, CDR2 FQNNGV. The CDR3 has 18 amino acids. Losses at the gene ends were 1 base for V and 1 base for J; bases not matched to a gene: 7.

The gene calls are TRBV2 and TRBJ2-5; D ambiguous. CDR1 SNHLY and CDR2 FYNNEI come from the germline V gene. V was shortened by 0 bases and J by 2 bases, with 7 bases between the two germline ends. This CDR3 region has 14 residues. This CDR3 is CASSEASQQETQYF. As DNA, the CDR3 is TGTGCCAGCAGTGAAGCGTCTCAGCAAGAGACCCAGTACTTC.

The chain links TRBV4-1 to TRBJ2-7; D might be TRBD1 (6 bases). The V gene lost 0 bases and the J gene lost 1 base, with 13 bases spanning the gap. The CDR3 consists of 16 residues. The germline CDR1 and CDR2 sequences are MGHRA and YSYEKL. The CDR3 DNA reads TGCGCCAGCAGCCAAGATCCGACAGGTGGGTCCTACGAGCAGTACTTC. It yields the protein CASSQDPTGGSYEQYF.